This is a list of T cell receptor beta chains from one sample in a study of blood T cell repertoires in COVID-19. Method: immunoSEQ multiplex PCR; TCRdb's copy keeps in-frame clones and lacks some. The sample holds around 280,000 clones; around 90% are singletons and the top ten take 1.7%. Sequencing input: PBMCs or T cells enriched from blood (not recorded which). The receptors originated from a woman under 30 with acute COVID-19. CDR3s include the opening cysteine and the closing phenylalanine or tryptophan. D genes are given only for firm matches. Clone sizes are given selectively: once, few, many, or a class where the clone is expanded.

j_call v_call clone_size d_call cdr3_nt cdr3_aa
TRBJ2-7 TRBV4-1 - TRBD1 TGCGCCAGCAGCCAAGTTTGGGACAGCACCTACGAGCAGTACTTC CASSQVWDSTYEQYF
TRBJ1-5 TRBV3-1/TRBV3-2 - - TGTGCCAGCAGCCCCGGGGACTCTTATAGCAATCAGCCCCAGCATTTT CASSPGDSYSNQPQHF
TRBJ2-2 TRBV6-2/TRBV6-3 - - TGTGCCAGCAGTTCGGCCGGAGCACCGGAGGGGGAGCTGTTTTTT CASSSAGAPEGELFF
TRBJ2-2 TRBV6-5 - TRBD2 TGTGCCAGCAGGGGGACTAGCAACACCGGGGAGCTGTTTTTT CASRGTSNTGELFF
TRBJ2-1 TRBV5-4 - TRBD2 TGTGCCAGCAGCCTCGCTTTAGCGGGAGTTATCAATGAGCAGTTCTTC CASSLALAGVINEQFF
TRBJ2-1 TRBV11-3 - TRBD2 TGTGCCAGCAGCCGAAACGGACTAGCGGGAGGAGTGGGCGATGAGCAGTTCTTC CASSRNGLAGGVGDEQFF
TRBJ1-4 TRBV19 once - TGTGCCAGTAGTACCCGGAGGGAGGTAGAAGAAAAACTGTTTTTT CASSTRREVEEKLFF
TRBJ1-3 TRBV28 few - TGTGCCAGCAGTTCTCCGGGGGGACCTTCTTCTGGAAACACCATATATTTT CASSSPGGPSSGNTIYF
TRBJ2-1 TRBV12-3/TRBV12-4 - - TGTGCCAGCAGTTTAGGGCTGTACAATGAGCAGTTCTTC CASSLGLYNEQFF
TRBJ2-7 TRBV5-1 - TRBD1 TGCGCCAGCAGCTTGGGACAGGGATCCTACGAGCAGTACTTC CASSLGQGSYEQYF
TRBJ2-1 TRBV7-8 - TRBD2 TGTGCCAGCAGCCAATTAAGCGGGAGGGGGCCTGCTGTTTACAATGAGCAGTTCTTC CASSQLSGRGPAVYNEQFF
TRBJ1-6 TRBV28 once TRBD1 TGTGCCAGCAGTTTGACAGGGTACTCACCCCTCCACTTT CASSLTGYSPLHF
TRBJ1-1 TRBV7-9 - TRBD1 TGTGCCAGCAGCCCGAGGGACAGGGCCGATTCTGAAGCTTTCTTT CASSPRDRADSEAFF
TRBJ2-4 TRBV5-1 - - TGCGCCAGCAGCCGGGTAGCCAAAAACATTCAGTACTTC CASSRVAKNIQYF
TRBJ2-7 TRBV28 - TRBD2 TGTGCCAGCGAGGAGCGGGAGGTGAAGCGGGTCTCCGAGCAGTACTTC CASEEREVKRVSEQYF
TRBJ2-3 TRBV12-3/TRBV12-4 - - TGTGCCAGCAGTTTAGCGGTGAGAGATACGCAGTATTTT CASSLAVRDTQYF
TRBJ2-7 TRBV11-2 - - TGTGCCAGCAGCTTAGCGGAGCCCTACGAGCAGTACTTC CASSLAEPYEQYF
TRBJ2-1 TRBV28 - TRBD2 TGTGCCAGCAGTTTTGCGGGAGAAGACAATGAGCAGTTCTTC CASSFAGEDNEQFF
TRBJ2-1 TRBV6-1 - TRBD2 TGTGCCAGCAGTGTCCTGGGACTAGCGGGAAGCTCCTACAATGAGCAGTTCTTC CASSVLGLAGSSYNEQFF
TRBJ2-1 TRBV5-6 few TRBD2 TGTGCCAGCAGCTTGGGTTCTAGCGGGTACAATGAGCAGTTCTTC CASSLGSSGYNEQFF
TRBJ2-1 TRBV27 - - TGTGCCAGCTCCCAACGGGGGAACGGTGAGCAGTTCTTC CASSQRGNGEQFF
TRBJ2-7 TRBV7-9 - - TGTGCCAGCAGCCCAAGACTGGCCTACGAGCAGTACTTC CASSPRLAYEQYF
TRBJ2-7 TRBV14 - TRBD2 TGTGCCAGCAGCCAGAGCGGGAGTCTCTCCTACGAGCAGTACTTC CASSQSGSLSYEQYF
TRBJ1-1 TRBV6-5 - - TGTGCCAGCATCGCTGCGGGTGGGGTGAACACTGAAGCTTTCTTT CASIAAGGVNTEAFF